This entry features one T cell receptor (beta chain) sequence. TCRdb re-analysed the 5' RACE reads in MiXCR, keeping a single row per CDR3 protein. The table has roughly 170,000 distinct CDR3 sequences, about a fifth seen once. The data originate from a study of T-cell memory formation after mild COVID-19. This CDR3 has 14 residues. The germline V and J ends were trimmed by 4 bases and 3 bases, with 13 bases remaining between them. Per the germline V gene, CDR1 is MNHEY and CDR2 is SMNVEV (reference sequence). The TCR originated in an adult woman who had mild COVID-19 (a few samples of this study predate the infection). Cell type and time point are not known. Sequenced: PBMCs or a T cell subset sorted from them (not recorded which). The genes are TRBV27 and TRBJ2-7; D remains ambiguous. The CDR3 loop is CASSSYSYDYEQYF. The CDR3 bases are TGTGCCAGCAGTTCCTATAGTTACGACTACGAGCAGTACTTC.